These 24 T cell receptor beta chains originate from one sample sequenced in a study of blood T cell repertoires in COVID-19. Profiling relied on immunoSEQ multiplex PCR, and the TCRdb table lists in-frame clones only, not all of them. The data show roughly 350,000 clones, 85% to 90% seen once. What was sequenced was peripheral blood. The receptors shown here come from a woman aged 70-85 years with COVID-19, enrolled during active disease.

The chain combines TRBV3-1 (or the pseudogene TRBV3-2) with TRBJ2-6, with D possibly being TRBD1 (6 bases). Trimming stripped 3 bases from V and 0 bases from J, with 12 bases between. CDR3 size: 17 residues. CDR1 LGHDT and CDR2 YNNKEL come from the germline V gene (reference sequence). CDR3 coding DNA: TGTGCCAGCAGCCACCAAGGGGGAAGCTCTGGGGCCAACGTCCTGACTTTC. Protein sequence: CASSHQGGSSGANVLTF.

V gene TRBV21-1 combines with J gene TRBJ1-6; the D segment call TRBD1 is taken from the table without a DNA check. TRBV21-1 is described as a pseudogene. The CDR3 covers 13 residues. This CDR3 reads CASSQKYNSPLHF. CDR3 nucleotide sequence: TGTGCCAGCAGCCAGAAATATAATTCACCCCTCCACTTT.

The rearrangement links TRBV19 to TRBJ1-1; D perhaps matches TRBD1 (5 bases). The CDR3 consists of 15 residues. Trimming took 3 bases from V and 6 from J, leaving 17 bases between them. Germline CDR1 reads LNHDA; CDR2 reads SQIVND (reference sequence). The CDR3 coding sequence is TGTGCCAGTAGTATCATGGAGGGACGAGGAGCTGAAGCTTTCTTT. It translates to CASSIMEGRGAEAFF.

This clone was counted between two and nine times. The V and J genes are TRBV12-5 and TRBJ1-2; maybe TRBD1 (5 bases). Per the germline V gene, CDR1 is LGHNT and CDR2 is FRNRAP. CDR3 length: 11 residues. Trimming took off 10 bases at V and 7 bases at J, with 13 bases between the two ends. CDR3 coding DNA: TGTGCTACTCAGGGAAGAGGTGGCTACACCTTC. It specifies CATQGRGGYTF.

CDR3 in DNA: TGTGCCATAGGGACAGGGATCTATGGCTACACCTTC. The encoded protein is CAIGTGIYGYTF. The genes are TRBV24-1 and TRBJ1-2, with 9 bases fitting TRBD1. V trimming: 11 bases; J trimming: 4 bases; junction bases outside the gene matches: 4. Germline CDR1 KGHDR, CDR2 SFDVKD. The CDR3 spans 12 residues.

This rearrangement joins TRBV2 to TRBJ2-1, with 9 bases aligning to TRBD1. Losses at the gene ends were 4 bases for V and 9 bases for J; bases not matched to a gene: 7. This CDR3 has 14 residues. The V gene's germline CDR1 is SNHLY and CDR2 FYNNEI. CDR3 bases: TGTGCCAGCAGTGCACAGGGGGCCGGTAGTGAGCAGTTCTTC. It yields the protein CASSAQGAGSEQFF.

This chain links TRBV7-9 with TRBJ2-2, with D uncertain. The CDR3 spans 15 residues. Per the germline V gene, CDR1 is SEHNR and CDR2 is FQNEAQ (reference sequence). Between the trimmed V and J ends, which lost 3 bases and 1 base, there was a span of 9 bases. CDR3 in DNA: TGTGCCAGCAGCTTGAGAACCGGGAACACCGGGGAGCTGTTTTTT. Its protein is CASSLRTGNTGELFF.

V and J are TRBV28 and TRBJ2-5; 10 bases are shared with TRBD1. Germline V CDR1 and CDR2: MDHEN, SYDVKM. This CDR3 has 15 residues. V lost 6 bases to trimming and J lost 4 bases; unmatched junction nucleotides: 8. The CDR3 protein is CASRTGGLGRETQYF. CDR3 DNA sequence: TGTGCCAGCAGGACAGGGGGCCTCGGAAGAGAGACCCAGTACTTC.

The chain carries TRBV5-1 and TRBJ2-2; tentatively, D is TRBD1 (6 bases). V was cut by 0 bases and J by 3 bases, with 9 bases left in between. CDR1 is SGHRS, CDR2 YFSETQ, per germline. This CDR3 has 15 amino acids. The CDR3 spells CASSLGRQDTGELFF. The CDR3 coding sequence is TGCGCCAGCAGCTTGGGACGACAGGACACCGGGGAGCTGTTTTTT.

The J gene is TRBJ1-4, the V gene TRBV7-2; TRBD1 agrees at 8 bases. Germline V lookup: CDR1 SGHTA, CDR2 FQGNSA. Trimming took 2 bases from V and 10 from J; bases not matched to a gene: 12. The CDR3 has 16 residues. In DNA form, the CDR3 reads TGTGCCAGCAGCTTAACTCTCGGACAGGGCGTTGGAAAACTGTTTTTT. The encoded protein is CASSLTLGQGVGKLFF.

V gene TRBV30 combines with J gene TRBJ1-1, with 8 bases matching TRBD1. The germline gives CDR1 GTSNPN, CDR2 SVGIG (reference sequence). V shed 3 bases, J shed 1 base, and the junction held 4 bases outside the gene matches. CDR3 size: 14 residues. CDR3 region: CAWRQGGWNTEAFF. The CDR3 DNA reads TGTGCCTGGAGACAGGGGGGGTGGAACACTGAAGCTTTCTTT.

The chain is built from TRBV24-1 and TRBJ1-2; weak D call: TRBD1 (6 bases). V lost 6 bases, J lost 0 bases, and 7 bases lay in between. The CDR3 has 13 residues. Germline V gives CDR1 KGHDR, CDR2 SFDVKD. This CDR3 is CATSRTANYGYTF. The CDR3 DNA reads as TGTGCCACCAGTCGGACAGCTAACTATGGCTACACCTTC.

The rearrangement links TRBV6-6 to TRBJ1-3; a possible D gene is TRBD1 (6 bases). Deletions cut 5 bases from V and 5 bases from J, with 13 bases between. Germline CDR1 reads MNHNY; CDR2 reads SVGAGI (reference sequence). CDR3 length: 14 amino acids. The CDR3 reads CASSPDRSRNTIYF. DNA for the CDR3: TGTGCCAGCAGTCCTGACAGGTCCAGAAACACCATATATTTT.

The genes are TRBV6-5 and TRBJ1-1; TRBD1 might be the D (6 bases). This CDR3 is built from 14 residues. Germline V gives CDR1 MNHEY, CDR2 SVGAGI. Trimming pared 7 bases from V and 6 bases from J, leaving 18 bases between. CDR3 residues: CASMNPGETAEAFF. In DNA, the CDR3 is TGTGCCAGCATGAACCCAGGGGAGACCGCTGAAGCTTTCTTT.

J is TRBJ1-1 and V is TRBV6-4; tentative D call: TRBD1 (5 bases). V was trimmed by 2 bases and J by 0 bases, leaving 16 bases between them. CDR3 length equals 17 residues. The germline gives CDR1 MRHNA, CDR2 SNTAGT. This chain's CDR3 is CASSDGGGGVVNTEAFF. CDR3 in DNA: TGTGCCAGCAGTGACGGAGGAGGAGGGGTTGTGAACACTGAAGCTTTCTTT.

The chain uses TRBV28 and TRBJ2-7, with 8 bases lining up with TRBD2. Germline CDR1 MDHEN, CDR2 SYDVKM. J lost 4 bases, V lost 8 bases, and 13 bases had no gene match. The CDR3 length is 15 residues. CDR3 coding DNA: TGTGCCAGCGGGCTTACCGCGGGGGGCCTGTACGAGCAGTACTTC. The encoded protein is CASGLTAGGLYEQYF.

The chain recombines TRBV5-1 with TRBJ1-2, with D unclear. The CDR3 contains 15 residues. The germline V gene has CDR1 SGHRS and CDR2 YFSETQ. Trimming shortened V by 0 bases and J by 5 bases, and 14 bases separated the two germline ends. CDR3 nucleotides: TGCGCCAGCAGCTTGGAACCCCAGGCTCCGTATGGCTACACCTTC. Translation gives CASSLEPQAPYGYTF. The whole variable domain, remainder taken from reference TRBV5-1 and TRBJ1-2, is KAGVTQTPRYLIKTRGQQVTLSCSPISGHRSVSWYQQTPGQGLQFLFEYFSETQRNKGNFPGRFSGRQFSNSRSEMNVSTLELGDSALYLCASSLEPQAPYGYTFGSGTRLTVV.

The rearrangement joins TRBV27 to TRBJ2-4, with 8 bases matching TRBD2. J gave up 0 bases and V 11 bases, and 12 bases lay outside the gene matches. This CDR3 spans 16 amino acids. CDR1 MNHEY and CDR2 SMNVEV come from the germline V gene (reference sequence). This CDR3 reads CARGGSTERAKNIQYF. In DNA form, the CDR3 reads TGTGCCCGGGGGGGTTCGACAGAGAGAGCCAAAAACATTCAGTACTTC.

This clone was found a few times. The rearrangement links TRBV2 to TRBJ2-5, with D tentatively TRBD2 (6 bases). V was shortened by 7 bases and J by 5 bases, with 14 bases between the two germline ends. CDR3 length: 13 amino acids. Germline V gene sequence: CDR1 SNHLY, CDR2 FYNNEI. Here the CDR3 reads CASTGDFRETQYF. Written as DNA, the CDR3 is TGTGCCAGCACTGGGGACTTCAGGGAGACCCAGTACTTC.

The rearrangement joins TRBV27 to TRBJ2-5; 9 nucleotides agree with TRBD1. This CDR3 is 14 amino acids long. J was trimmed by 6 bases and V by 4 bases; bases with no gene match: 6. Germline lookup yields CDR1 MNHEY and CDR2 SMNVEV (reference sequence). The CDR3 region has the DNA TGTGCCAGCAGTTCCTTGGACAGGGGAAAGACCCAGTACTTC. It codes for CASSSLDRGKTQYF.

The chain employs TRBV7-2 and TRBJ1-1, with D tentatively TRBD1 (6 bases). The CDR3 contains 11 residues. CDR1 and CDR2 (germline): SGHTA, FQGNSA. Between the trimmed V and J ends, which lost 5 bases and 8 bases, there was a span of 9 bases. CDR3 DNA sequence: TGTGCCAGCAGCCCCACAGGGGAAGCTTTCTTT. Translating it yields CASSPTGEAFF.

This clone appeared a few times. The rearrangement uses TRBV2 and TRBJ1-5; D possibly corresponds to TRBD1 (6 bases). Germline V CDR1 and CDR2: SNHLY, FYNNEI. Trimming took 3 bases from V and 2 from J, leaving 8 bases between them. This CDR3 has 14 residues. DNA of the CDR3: TGTGCCAGCAGTGACCGGACAGGCAATCAGCCCCAGCATTTT. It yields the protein CASSDRTGNQPQHF.

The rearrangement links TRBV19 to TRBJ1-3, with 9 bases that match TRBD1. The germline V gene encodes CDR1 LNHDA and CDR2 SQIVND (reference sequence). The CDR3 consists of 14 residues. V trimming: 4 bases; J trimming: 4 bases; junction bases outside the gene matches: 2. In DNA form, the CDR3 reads TGTGCCAGTAGTAGGGGACAGGGAGGAAACACCATATATTTT. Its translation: CASSRGQGGNTIYF.

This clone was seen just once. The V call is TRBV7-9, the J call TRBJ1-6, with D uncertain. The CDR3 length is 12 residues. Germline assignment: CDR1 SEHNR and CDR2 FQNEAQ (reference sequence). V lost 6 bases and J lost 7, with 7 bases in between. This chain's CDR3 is CASRRENSPLHF. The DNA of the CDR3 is TGTGCCAGCAGACGGGAAAATTCACCCCTCCACTTT.